What follows is one T cell receptor beta chain and its context. Its antigen is still unknown. The entry originates in a study of beta chain features in type 1 diabetes. The CDR3 runs 15 residues. Germline assignment: CDR1 SQVTM and CDR2 ANQGSEA. V was shortened by 1 base and J by 5 bases, with 17 bases between the two germline ends. Expressed TCRB transcripts were sequenced after all isolated RNA was converted to cDNA. The average read count of naive, central memory and regulatory T cell samples was some 3.9 million. Some clones are missing from TCRdb's copy, which holds only in-frame ones; the method was immunoSEQ multiplex PCR. The sample consists of 500,000 to 850,000 clones, 11% to 15% of them appearing once. Study outcomes and limitations: In every one of the four CD4+ subsets, TCRB CDR3s were moderately but significantly shorter in Type 1 diabetes patients. A definitive answer on HLA type influencing TCRB rearrangement was not reached here.

Sequencing used naive CD4+ T cells from blood. The sequence was obtained from a man aged 18-30 years with type 1 diabetes. The chain links TRBV29-1 to TRBJ1-1, with D tentatively TRBD1 (6 bases). The DNA of the CDR3 is TGCAGCGTTGAAGGGAGGGGGGCGGTGGAAACTGAAGCTTTCTTT. It encodes CSVEGRGAVETEAFF.